The present T cell receptor beta chain was sequenced within a study of graft-versus-host responses after intestinal transplantation. Whole-study context: Multivisceral, liver-intestinal, or isolated intestinal grafts were transplanted into recipients. Induction using anti-thymocyte globulin, followed by tacrolimus and steroids for approximately three years, was given to all recipients. Whole-study findings and limits: GvH clones surfaced in recipient marrow, some emerging earlier in ileum or blood. Circulating GvH clones peaking coincided with falling HvG clones soon after transplant.

A remark on this clone: Its antigen is still unknown.

TCRdb keeps only in-frame clones here, not all; method: immunoSEQ multiplex PCR. The sample records tens of thousands of clones, 90% to 95% being singletons. The sequence was collected from a human donor who received an intestinal transplant. The specimen comprised unstimulated CD8+ T cells sorted from spleen or lymph node cells, sampled before intestinal transplant.

The CDR3 region has the DNA TGTGCCACCACCGGGACAGTCCACACCGGGGAGCTGTTTTTT. It yields the protein CATTGTVHTGELFF. The chain carries TRBV2 and TRBJ2-2; TRBD1 matches at 7 bases. V dropped 10 bases and J dropped 3; count of bases not matched to a gene: 8. This CDR3 contains 14 residues. Germline-derived CDR1 and CDR2 are SNHLY and FYNNEI. The whole variable domain, filled in from reference TRBV2 and TRBJ2-2, reads EPEVTQTPSHQVTQMGQEVILRCVPISNHLYFYWYRQILGQKVEFLVSFYNNEISEKSEIFDDQFSVERPDGSNFTLKIRSTKLEDSAMYFCATTGTVHTGELFFGEGSRLTVL.